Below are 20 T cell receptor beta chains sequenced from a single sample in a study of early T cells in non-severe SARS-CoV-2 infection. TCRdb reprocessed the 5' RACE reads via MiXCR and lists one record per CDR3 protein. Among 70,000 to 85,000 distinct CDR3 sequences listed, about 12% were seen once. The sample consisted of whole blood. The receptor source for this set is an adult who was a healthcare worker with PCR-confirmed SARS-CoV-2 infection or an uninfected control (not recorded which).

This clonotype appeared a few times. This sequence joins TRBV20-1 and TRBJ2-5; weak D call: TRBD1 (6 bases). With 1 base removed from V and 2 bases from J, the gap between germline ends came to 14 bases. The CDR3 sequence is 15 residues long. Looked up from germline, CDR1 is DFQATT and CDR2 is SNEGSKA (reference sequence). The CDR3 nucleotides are TGCAGTGCTAGAGTCCAAGGGACACAGCAAGAGACCCAGTACTTC. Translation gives CSARVQGTQQETQYF.

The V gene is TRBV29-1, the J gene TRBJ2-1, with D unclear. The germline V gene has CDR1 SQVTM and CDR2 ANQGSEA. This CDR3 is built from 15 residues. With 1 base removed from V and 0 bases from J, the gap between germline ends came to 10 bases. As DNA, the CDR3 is TGCAGCGTTGAAGTGGGCCTTAACTCCTACAATGAGCAGTTCTTC. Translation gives CSVEVGLNSYNEQFF.

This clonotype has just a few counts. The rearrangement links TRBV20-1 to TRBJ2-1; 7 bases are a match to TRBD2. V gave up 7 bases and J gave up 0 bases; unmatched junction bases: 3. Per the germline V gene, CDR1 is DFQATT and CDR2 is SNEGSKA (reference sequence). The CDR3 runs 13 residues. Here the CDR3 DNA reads TGCAGTGGGCGGGGGTACTCCTACAATGAGCAGTTCTTC. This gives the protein CSGRGYSYNEQFF.

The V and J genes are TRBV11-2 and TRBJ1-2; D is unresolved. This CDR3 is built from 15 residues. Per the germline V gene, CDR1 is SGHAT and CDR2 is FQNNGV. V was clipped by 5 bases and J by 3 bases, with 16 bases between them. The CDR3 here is CASSPRQGFDYGYTF. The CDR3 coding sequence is TGTGCCAGCAGCCCACGACAAGGGTTTGACTATGGCTACACCTTC. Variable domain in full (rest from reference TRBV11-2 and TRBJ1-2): EAGVAQSPRYKIIEKRQSVAFWCNPISGHATLYWYQQILGQGPKLLIQFQNNGVVDDSQLPKDRFSAERLKGVDSTLKIQPAKLEDSAVYLCASSPRQGFDYGYTFGSGTRLTVV.

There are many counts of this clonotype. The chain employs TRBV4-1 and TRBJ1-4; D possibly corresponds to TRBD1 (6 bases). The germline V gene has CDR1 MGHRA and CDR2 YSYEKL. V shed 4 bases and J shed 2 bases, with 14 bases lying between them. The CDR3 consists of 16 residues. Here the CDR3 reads CASSLLQGDTNEKLFF. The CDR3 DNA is TGCGCCAGCAGCCTTTTACAGGGAGACACTAATGAAAAACTGTTTTTT.

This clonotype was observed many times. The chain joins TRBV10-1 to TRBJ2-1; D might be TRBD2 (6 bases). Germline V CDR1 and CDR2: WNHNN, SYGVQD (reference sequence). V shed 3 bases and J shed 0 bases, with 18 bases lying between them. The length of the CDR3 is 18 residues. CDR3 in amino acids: CASSESGERASSYNEQFF. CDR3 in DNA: TGCGCCAGCAGTGAATCTGGGGAGCGGGCCAGCTCCTACAATGAGCAGTTCTTC.

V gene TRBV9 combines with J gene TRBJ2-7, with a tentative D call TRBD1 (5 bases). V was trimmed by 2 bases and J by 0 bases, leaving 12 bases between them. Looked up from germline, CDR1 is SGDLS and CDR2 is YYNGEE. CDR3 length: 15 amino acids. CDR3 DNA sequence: TGTGCCAGCAGCGTCCACCAGGGTACCTCCTACGAGCAGTACTTC. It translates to CASSVHQGTSYEQYF.

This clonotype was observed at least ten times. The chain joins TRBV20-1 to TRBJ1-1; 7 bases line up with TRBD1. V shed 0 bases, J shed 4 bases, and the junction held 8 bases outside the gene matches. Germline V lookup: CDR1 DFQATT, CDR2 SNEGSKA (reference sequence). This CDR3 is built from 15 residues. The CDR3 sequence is CSARDPAGGLTEAFF. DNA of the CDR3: TGCAGTGCTAGAGATCCGGCAGGGGGGCTCACTGAAGCTTTCTTT.

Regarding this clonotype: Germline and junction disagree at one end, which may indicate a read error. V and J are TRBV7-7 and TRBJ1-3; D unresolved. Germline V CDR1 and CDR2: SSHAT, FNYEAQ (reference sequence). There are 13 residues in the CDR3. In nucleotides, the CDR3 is TGTGCTAGCAGCGCGAGCGGTTCCAACACCATATATTTT. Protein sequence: CASSASGSNTIYF.

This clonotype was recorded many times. The CDR3 is CSVSRVVGGANNEQFF. Written as DNA, the CDR3 is TGCAGCGTTTCCCGCGTCGTGGGCGGGGCCAACAATGAGCAGTTCTTC. The genes are TRBV29-1 and TRBJ2-1, with a possible D match to TRBD2 (6 bases). This CDR3 comprises 16 residues. V shed 5 bases and J shed 5 bases, with 22 bases lying between them. Germline CDR1 and CDR2: SQVTM and ANQGSEA.

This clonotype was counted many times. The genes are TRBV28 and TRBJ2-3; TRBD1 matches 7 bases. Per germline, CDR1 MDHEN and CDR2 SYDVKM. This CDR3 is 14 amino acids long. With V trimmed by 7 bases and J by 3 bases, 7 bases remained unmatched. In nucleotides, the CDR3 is TGTGCCAGCACCCCGGGACAGATGACAGATACGCAGTATTTT. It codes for CASTPGQMTDTQYF.

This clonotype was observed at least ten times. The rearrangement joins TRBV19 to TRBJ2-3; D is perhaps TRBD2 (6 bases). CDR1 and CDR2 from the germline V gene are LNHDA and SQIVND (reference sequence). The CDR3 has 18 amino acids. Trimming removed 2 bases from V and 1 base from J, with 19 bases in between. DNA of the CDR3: TGTGCCAGTAGTATAACTTCCACCCGCGCTAGCGGCACAGATACGCAGTATTTT. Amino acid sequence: CASSITSTRASGTDTQYF.

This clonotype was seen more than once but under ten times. The CDR3 is CASSQGTSRETQYF. The CDR3 DNA reads TGTGCCAGCAGTCAGGGGACTAGCAGAGAGACCCAGTACTTC. This chain connects TRBV6-8 to TRBJ2-5, with TRBD2 matching 9 bases. The CDR3 has 14 residues. V shed 5 bases and J 4 bases; nucleotides not matched to a gene: 5. Germline-derived CDR1 and CDR2 are MNHGY and SAAAGT.

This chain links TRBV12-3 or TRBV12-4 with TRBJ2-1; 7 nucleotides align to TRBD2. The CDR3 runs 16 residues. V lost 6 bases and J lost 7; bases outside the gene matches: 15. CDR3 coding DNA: TGTGCCAGCAGCCTCGGGGCGGGAGAGGTGAGAAATGAGCAGTTCTTC. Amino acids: CASSLGAGEVRNEQFF.

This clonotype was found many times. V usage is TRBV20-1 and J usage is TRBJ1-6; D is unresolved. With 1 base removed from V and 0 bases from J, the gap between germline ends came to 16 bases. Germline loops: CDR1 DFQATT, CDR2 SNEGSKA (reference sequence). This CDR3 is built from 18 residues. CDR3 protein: CSARVPYSISSYNSPLHF. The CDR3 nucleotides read TGCAGTGCTAGAGTACCGTACAGCATCAGCTCCTATAATTCACCCCTCCACTTT.

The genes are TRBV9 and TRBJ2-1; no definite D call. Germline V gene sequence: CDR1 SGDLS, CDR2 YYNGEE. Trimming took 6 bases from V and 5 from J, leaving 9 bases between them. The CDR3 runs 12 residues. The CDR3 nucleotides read TGTGCCAGCAACGACGCAAACAATGAGCAGTTCTTC. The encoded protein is CASNDANNEQFF.

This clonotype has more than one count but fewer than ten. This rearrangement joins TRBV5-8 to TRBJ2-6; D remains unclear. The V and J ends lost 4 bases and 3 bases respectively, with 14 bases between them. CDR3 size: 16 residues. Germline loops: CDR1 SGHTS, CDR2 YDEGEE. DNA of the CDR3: TGTGCCAGCAGCAATTCTCTGGAAATTGGGGCCAACGTCCTGACTTTC. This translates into CASSNSLEIGANVLTF.

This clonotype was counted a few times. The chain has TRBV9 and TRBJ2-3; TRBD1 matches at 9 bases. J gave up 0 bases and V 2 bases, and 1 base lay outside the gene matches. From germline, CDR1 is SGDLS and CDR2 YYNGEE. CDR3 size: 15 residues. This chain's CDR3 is CASSVGQGSTDTQYF. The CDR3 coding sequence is TGTGCCAGCAGCGTCGGACAGGGGAGCACAGATACGCAGTATTTT.

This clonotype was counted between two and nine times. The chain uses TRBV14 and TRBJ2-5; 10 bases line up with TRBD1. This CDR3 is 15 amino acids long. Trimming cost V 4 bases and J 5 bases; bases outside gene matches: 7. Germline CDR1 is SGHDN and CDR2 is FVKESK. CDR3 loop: CASSPTGGQRETQYF. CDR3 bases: TGTGCCAGCAGCCCGACAGGGGGCCAGAGGGAGACCCAGTACTTC.

The CDR3 spells CASSPLLPDRGTDPDTQYF. CDR3 coding DNA: TGTGCCAGCTCACCACTCCTCCCTGACCGGGGCACCGACCCAGATACGCAGTATTTT. This rearrangement joins TRBV18 to TRBJ2-3; possibly TRBD1 or TRBD2 for D (5 bases each). The CDR3 is 19 amino acids. Germline CDR1 and CDR2: KGHSH and LQKENI. V was clipped by 1 base and J by 4 bases, with 24 bases between them.